This is a list of T cell receptor beta chains from one sample in a study of cytomegalovirus exposure and HLA in healthy donors. The assay was immunoSEQ multiplex PCR, and TCRdb's table has in-frame clones only and misses some. The sample contains 200,000 to 300,000 clones, 82% of which appear only once. Sequences were obtained from PBMCs. These TCRs come from a middle-aged woman in good health and CMV-seropositive. Both conserved end residues are part of each CDR3. The D gene is left open where the match is weak. Expanded clones are given a class, and other clones once, few, many or no size at all.

D: NA; size: NA; V: TRBV7-2; J: TRBJ2-1; CDR3: CASSLMLRPSYNEQFF; DNA: TGTGCCAGCAGCTTAATGCTGCGGCCCTCGTACAATGAGCAGTTCTTC
D: NA; size: NA; V: TRBV6-6; J: TRBJ2-7; CDR3: CASTDVARSYEQYF; DNA: TGTGCCAGCACCGACGTAGCGCGCTCCTACGAGCAGTACTTC
D: NA; size: NA; V: TRBV5-4; J: TRBJ2-7; CDR3: CASSFNTDSYEQYF; DNA: TGTGCCAGCAGCTTCAACACAGACTCCTACGAGCAGTACTTC
D: TRBD2; size: NA; V: TRBV2; J: TRBJ2-3; CDR3: CASTGTSGGDTQYF; DNA: TGTGCCAGCACTGGGACTAGCGGAGGGGATACGCAGTATTTT
D: NA; size: NA; V: TRBV21-1; J: TRBJ1-1; CDR3: CASSKGKGQGNTEAFF; DNA: TGTGCCAGCAGCAAAGGAAAGGGACAGGGGAACACTGAAGCTTTCTTT
D: NA; size: few; V: TRBV27; J: TRBJ1-3; CDR3: CASRSTQVAGNTIYF; DNA: TGTGCCAGCAGATCAACACAGGTAGCTGGAAACACCATATATTTT
D: TRBD1; size: few; V: TRBV18; J: TRBJ2-5; CDR3: CASSPPDRVSGQYF; DNA: TGTGCCAGCTCACCACCGGACAGGGTATCGGGGCAGTACTTC
D: TRBD1; size: NA; V: TRBV4-1; J: TRBJ1-6; CDR3: CASSQEGQGGGPNSPLHF; DNA: TGCGCCAGCAGCCAAGAGGGACAGGGCGGTGGACCTAATTCACCCCTCCACTTT
D: TRBD1; size: NA; V: TRBV9; J: TRBJ2-7; CDR3: CASSVGGTGGWDEQYF; DNA: TGTGCCAGCAGCGTAGGCGGGACAGGGGGATGGGACGAGCAGTACTTC
D: TRBD1; size: NA; V: TRBV5-1; J: TRBJ2-7; CDR3: CASSPTGNYYEQYF; DNA: TGCGCCAGCAGCCCGACAGGGAATTACTACGAGCAGTACTTC
D: NA; size: NA; V: TRBV25-1; J: TRBJ1-2; CDR3: CASTTADYGYTF; DNA: TGTGCCAGTACTACAGCGGACTATGGCTACACCTTC
D: TRBD2; size: NA; V: TRBV5-4; J: TRBJ2-3; CDR3: CASSLPRGALGDTQYF; DNA: TGTGCCAGCAGTCTCCCGCGGGGGGCGCTTGGAGATACGCAGTATTTT
D: TRBD2; size: once; V: TRBV6-5; J: TRBJ2-5; CDR3: CASSYTVAGWETQYF; DNA: TGTGCCAGCAGTTACACGGTAGCGGGGTGGGAGACCCAGTACTTC
D: NA; size: NA; V: TRBV15; J: TRBJ2-1; CDR3: CATGVRGQTQFYNEQFF; DNA: TGTGCCACCGGGGTGCGGGGCCAGACCCAATTTTACAATGAGCAGTTCTTC
D: TRBD2; size: NA; V: TRBV29-1; J: TRBJ2-2; CDR3: CSVASGANTGELFF; DNA: TGCAGCGTTGCTAGCGGCGCGAACACCGGGGAGCTGTTTTTT
D: NA; size: NA; V: TRBV2; J: TRBJ1-1; CDR3: CASRLDSSNTEAFF; DNA: TGTGCCAGCAGGTTGGACAGCTCCAACACTGAAGCTTTCTTT
D: NA; size: NA; V: TRBV7-9; J: TRBJ1-1; CDR3: CSSSRDFGGRFF; DNA: TGTTCCAGCAGCCGAGACTTCGGCGGTAGGTTCTTT
D: TRBD2; size: NA; V: TRBV7-9; J: TRBJ2-1; CDR3: CSSSFETSGGNEQFF; DNA: TGTTCCAGCAGCTTCGAGACTAGCGGGGGGAATGAGCAGTTCTTC
D: TRBD1; size: NA; V: TRBV7-6; J: TRBJ1-1; CDR3: CASSFRQGGNTEAFF; DNA: TGTGCCAGCAGTTTCCGACAGGGAGGGAACACTGAAGCTTTCTTT
D: NA; size: NA; V: TRBV2; J: TRBJ1-6; CDR3: CASSEGSPLHF; DNA: TGTGCCAGCTCGGAGGGATCACCCCTCCACTTT
D: NA; size: NA; V: TRBV27; J: TRBJ2-7; CDR3: CASSLPGRYEQYF; DNA: TGTGCCAGCAGTTTACCGGGGAGATACGAGCAGTACTTC
D: TRBD1; size: NA; V: TRBV25-1; J: TRBJ1-6; CDR3: CASSRTGRDAPLHF; DNA: TGTGCCAGCAGCAGGACAGGGAGAGATGCACCCCTCCACTTT
D: NA; size: NA; V: TRBV11-1; J: TRBJ2-7; CDR3: CASSTDGRGTAEQYF; DNA: TGTGCCAGCAGCACAGACGGGAGAGGGACAGCCGAGCAGTACTTC
D: NA; size: NA; V: TRBV9; J: TRBJ2-2; CDR3: CASSVGDTGELFF; DNA: TGTGCCAGCAGCGTAGGCGACACCGGGGAGCTGTTTTTT
D: TRBD1; size: NA; V: TRBV4-1; J: TRBJ1-5; CDR3: CASRQWIGGDSNQPQHF; DNA: TGCGCCAGCAGACAGTGGATAGGGGGCGATAGCAATCAGCCCCAGCATTTT
D: TRBD2; size: NA; V: TRBV9; J: TRBJ2-5; CDR3: CASSVDTSGETQYF; DNA: TGTGCCAGCAGCGTAGATACTAGCGGCGAGACCCAGTACTTC
D: NA; size: once; V: TRBV7-2; J: TRBJ1-2; CDR3: CASSLPGRADYGYTF; DNA: TGTGCCAGCAGCTTACCGGGCAGGGCAGACTATGGCTACACCTTC
D: NA; size: NA; V: TRBV27; J: TRBJ2-7; CDR3: CASRSGQSFTYEQYF; DNA: TGTGCCAGCAGATCTGGACAGTCTTTTACCTACGAGCAGTACTTC
D: NA; size: NA; V: TRBV5-1; J: TRBJ1-6; CDR3: CASSLIPGQDNSPLHF; DNA: TGCGCCAGCAGCTTAATTCCGGGACAAGATAATTCACCCCTCCACTTT
D: TRBD1; size: NA; V: TRBV29-1; J: TRBJ1-1; CDR3: CSVARDRDTEAFF; DNA: TGCAGCGTTGCCCGGGACAGGGACACTGAAGCTTTCTTT
D: NA; size: NA; V: TRBV27; J: TRBJ2-6; CDR3: CAGPFSGPEANVLTF; DNA: TGTGCCGGGCCCTTCTCAGGGCCAGAGGCCAACGTCCTGACTTTC
D: NA; size: NA; V: TRBV7-8; J: TRBJ1-5; CDR3: CASTPLRRGFGSNQPQHF; DNA: TGTGCCAGCACCCCGCTGCGTCGAGGGTTTGGTAGCAATCAGCCCCAGCATTTT
D: NA; size: NA; V: TRBV13; J: TRBJ1-3; CDR3: CASSNTGSNTIYF; DNA: TGTGCCAGCAGCAACACAGGGTCAAACACCATATATTTT
D: TRBD1; size: NA; V: TRBV5-4; J: TRBJ2-7; CDR3: CASSSTGTSYEQYF; DNA: TGTGCCAGCAGCTCGACAGGGACCTCCTACGAGCAGTACTTC
D: TRBD2; size: NA; V: TRBV7-7; J: TRBJ2-1; CDR3: CASSLDLQRGYNEQFF; DNA: TGTGCCAGCAGCTTAGATCTCCAGCGGGGGTACAATGAGCAGTTCTTC